This T cell receptor (beta chain) was retrieved from a study of T cells in Graves' hyperthyroidism and ophthalmopathy. TCR beta CDR3 region amplification was performed from RNA transcripts. Primed by the HTBI set, a first-round RT-PCR was run on the TCR CDR3. From the multiplex PCR reads, TCRdb called clonotypes with MiXCR, one entry per CDR3 protein. The table includes hundreds of thousands of distinct CDR3 sequences, roughly 15% detected once. V was cut by 1 base and J by 9 bases, with 24 bases left in between. Germline CDR1 SEHNR, CDR2 FQNEAQ (reference sequence). This CDR3 spans 17 amino acids. This clonotype was picked up a small number of times. Uncontrolled infections, other autoimmune diseases, pregnancy or lactation led to exclusion of patients. Using approximately 10 ml of fresh peripheral blood, PBMCs were prepared.

Material: blood. The genes are TRBV7-9 and TRBJ1-2; a possible D gene is TRBD1 (5 bases). This receptor was taken from a woman aged 50 to 60 with Graves' ophthalmopathy. The CDR3 protein is CASSLGGTWAVTYSYTF. The CDR3 nucleotides read TGTGCCAGCAGCTTAGGTGGGACTTGGGCCGTAACATATAGCTACACCTTC.